This T cell receptor (beta chain) emerged from a study of T cell responses to AZD1222 COVID-19 vaccine. Study-wide points: Two AZD1222 administrations were followed by greater Spike-specific TCR breadth and depth. Researchers took repertoire samples only after the peak T cell response had come.

As for this clone: Antigen specificity is unknown.

The germline CDR1 and CDR2 sequences are LNHNV and YYDKDF (reference sequence). CDR3 length equals 15 residues. The trim removed 5 bases at V and 6 bases at J, leaving 8 bases unmatched. Profiled with immunoSEQ multiplex PCR; TCRdb holds only in-frame clones, not every one. The data contain about 140,000 clones, 85% to 90% of them singletons. The source is an adult in good health. This material consisted of peripheral blood, taken on day 0 of AZD1222 vaccination. V and J are TRBV15 and TRBJ1-4; 8 bases line up with TRBD1. CDR3 bases: TGTGCCACCAGCCGGAGTGGACAGGGAGATGAAAAACTGTTTTTT. This gives the protein CATSRSGQGDEKLFF.